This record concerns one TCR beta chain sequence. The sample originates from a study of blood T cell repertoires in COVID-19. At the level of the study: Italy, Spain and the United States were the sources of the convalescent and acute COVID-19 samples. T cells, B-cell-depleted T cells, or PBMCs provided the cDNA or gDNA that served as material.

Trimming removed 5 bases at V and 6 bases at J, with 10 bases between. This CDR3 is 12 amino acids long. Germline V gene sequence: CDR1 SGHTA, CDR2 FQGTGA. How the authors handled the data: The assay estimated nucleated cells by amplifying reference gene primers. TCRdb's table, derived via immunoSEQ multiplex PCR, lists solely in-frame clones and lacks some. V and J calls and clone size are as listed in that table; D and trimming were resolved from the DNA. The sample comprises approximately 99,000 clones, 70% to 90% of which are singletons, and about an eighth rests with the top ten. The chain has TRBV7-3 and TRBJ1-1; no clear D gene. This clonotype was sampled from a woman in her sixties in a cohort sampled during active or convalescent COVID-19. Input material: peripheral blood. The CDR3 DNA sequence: TGTGCCAGCAGCCGAGGCGGCCCTGAAGCTTTCTTT. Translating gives CASSRGGPEAFF.